The 2 T cell receptor beta chains presented below share a single source sample, sequenced in a study of T cell responses to AZD1222 COVID-19 vaccine. Repertoires were generated with immunoSEQ multiplex PCR, while TCRdb's copy carries only in-frame clones and drops some. The sample contains some 100,000 clones, approximately 87% of which appear only once. The sample was peripheral blood, taken on day 0 of MenACWY control vaccination. The receptor set was obtained from an adult in good health.

The V and J genes are TRBV2 and TRBJ1-1; D is unresolved. The CDR3 has 15 amino acids. Germline loops: CDR1 SNHLY, CDR2 FYNNEI. Trimming pared 3 bases from V and 4 bases from J, leaving 15 bases between. CDR3 sequence reads: CASSDLFWGITEAFF. The CDR3 region has the DNA TGTGCCAGCAGTGATTTGTTTTGGGGAATCACTGAAGCTTTCTTT. Using reference TRBV2 and TRBJ1-1 for the parts outside the CDR3, the full variable domain is EPEVTQTPSHQVTQMGQEVILRCVPISNHLYFYWYRQILGQKVEFLVSFYNNEISEKSEIFDDQFSVERPDGSNFTLKIRSTKLEDSAMYFCASSDLFWGITEAFFGQGTRLTVV.

This chain joins TRBV2 and TRBJ1-1; TRBD1 agrees at 8 bases. Germline V gives CDR1 SNHLY, CDR2 FYNNEI. After removal of 6 bases from V and 1 base from J, the junction contained 7 bases not matched to a gene. The CDR3 loop spans 15 amino acids. For the CDR3, the DNA is TGTGCCAGCAGAGCCGGACAGGGAAGGAACACTGAAGCTTTCTTT. Its protein product is CASRAGQGRNTEAFF.